This entry lists 5 T cell receptor beta chains sequenced from one sample in a study of B cell selection in AIRE deficiency. Some clones are missing from TCRdb's copy, which holds only in-frame ones; the method was immunoSEQ multiplex PCR. The sample has over 20,000 clones, about 97% seen once. CD4+CD127+ cells were sorted as the conventional CD4 T cells. The sequencing input was conventional CD4+ T cells sorted from PBMCs. Receptor source: a human donor with AIRE deficiency.

The chain couples TRBV28 to TRBJ1-5; D is possibly TRBD1 (5 bases). The CDR3 length is 15 residues. CDR1 and CDR2 (germline): MDHEN, SYDVKM. Trimming removed 6 bases at V and 6 bases at J, with 18 bases between. CDR3: CASSRGTSNVQPQHF. The CDR3 DNA sequence: TGTGCCAGCAGCCGCGGGACCAGTAATGTTCAGCCCCAGCATTTT.

The chain's CDR3 is CAWTGGGYGYTF. The CDR3 region has the DNA TGTGCCTGGACAGGGGGCGGCTATGGCTACACCTTC. The chain carries TRBV30 and TRBJ1-2; 8 bases map to TRBD1. This CDR3 has 12 residues. V was pared by 4 bases and J by 4 bases, with 2 bases of the junction left unmatched. CDR1 GTSNPN and CDR2 SVGIG come from the germline V gene (reference sequence).

The chain links TRBV5-5 to TRBJ2-7; D ambiguous. Trimming left V 2 bases short and J 0 bases short, with 6 bases between. The CDR3 spans 13 residues. CDR1 SGHKS and CDR2 YYEKEE come from the germline V gene (reference sequence). CDR3 in DNA: TGTGCCAGCAGCTTCGGTAGCTCCTACGAGCAGTACTTC. Encoded protein: CASSFGSSYEQYF.

The chain joins TRBV5-1 to TRBJ2-1, with 10 positions matching TRBD2. J gave up 10 bases and V 6 bases, and 19 bases lay outside the gene matches. Germline V gene data show CDR1 as SGHRS and CDR2 as YFSETQ. The CDR3 contains 17 residues. The CDR3 DNA reads TGCGCCAGCAACTCTAGACTAGCGGGCGATCCTTATAGGGAGCAGTTCTTC. This codes for CASNSRLAGDPYREQFF.

J is TRBJ1-5 and V is TRBV6-5; D not certain. V gave up 5 bases and J gave up 4 bases, with 15 bases separating them. The length of the CDR3 is 15 residues. Germline lookup yields CDR1 MNHEY and CDR2 SVGAGI. CDR3 in DNA: TGTGCCAGCAGTCCTATAGGAGCCTTTAATCAGCCCCAGCATTTT. Translated: CASSPIGAFNQPQHF.